Below are 23 T cell receptor beta chains sequenced from a single sample in a study of T cells in Graves' hyperthyroidism and ophthalmopathy. Amplification targeted TCR beta CDR3 regions from RNA transcripts. The HTBI set primed first-round TCR CDR3 RT-PCR. TCRdb passed the multiplex PCR reads through MiXCR, listing each CDR3 protein once. The sample comprises 550,000 to 800,000 distinct CDR3 sequences, less than 20% of which are singletons, and around 8% rests with the top ten. Sequencing input: blood. Receptor source: a man between 18 and 29 years old with Graves' hyperthyroidism.

This clonotype was picked up a small number of times. The chain links TRBV18 to TRBJ1-2; D is undetermined. CDR3 length: 13 residues. Trimming left V 3 bases short and J 1 base short, with 6 bases between. Germline V gene sequence: CDR1 KGHSH, CDR2 LQKENI. In nucleotides, the CDR3 is TGTGCCAGCTCACCTCCTAATAACTATGGCTACACCTTC. Amino acids: CASSPPNNYGYTF. Complete variable domain (other parts from reference TRBV18 and TRBJ1-2): NAGVMQNPRHLVRRRGQEARLRCSPMKGHSHVYWYRQLPEEGLKFMVYLQKENIIDESGMPKERFSAEFPKEGPSILRIQQVVRGDSAAYFCASSPPNNYGYTFGSGTRLTVV.

In its sample, this clonotype was seen a few times. The chain joins TRBV12-3 or TRBV12-4 to TRBJ2-2; the match to TRBD2 covers 8 bases. CDR3 length equals 15 residues. V shed 3 bases, J shed 5 bases, and the junction held 5 bases outside the gene matches. CDR3 sequence: CASSLETGGTGELFF. The CDR3, as DNA: TGTGCCAGCAGTTTGGAAACGGGGGGGACCGGGGAGCTGTTTTTT.

The count of this clonotype is one. At one boundary the junction diverges from the germline segment, which might be a read error. The V and J genes are TRBV6-2 or TRBV6-3 and TRBJ1-2; D remains unclear. CDR1 is MNHEY and CDR2 is SVGEGT in the germline V gene. The CDR3 consists of 14 residues. CDR3 sequence: CASSYTSQTNGCTF. In DNA, the CDR3 is TGTGCCAGCAGTTACACCTCCCAGACCAATGGCTGCACCTTC.

This clonotype was recorded at least ten times. This sequence joins TRBV20-1 and TRBJ2-1; D remains unclear. Germline V gene sequence: CDR1 DFQATT, CDR2 SNEGSKA (reference sequence). The CDR3 has 12 residues. The V and J ends lost 5 bases and 4 bases respectively, with 9 bases between them. This chain's CDR3 is CSAPRQYNEQFF. Here the CDR3 DNA reads TGCAGTGCTCCTCGGCAGTACAATGAGCAGTTCTTC.

This clonotype was counted ten times or more. The CDR3 reads CASSFRQGRRETQYF. Here the CDR3 DNA reads TGTGCCAGCAGTTTTCGACAGGGGCGACGGGAGACCCAGTACTTC. This chain links TRBV28 with TRBJ2-5, with TRBD1 identical over 8 bases. CDR1 is MDHEN and CDR2 is SYDVKM in the germline V gene. The CDR3 has 15 residues. V shed 3 bases and J 5 bases; nucleotides not matched to a gene: 8.

This clonotype was observed a few times. CDR3 residues: CASSQDLRVGEQFF. Written as DNA, the CDR3 is TGCGCCAGCAGCCAAGATCTGCGAGTAGGGGAGCAGTTCTTC. This chain joins TRBV4-1 and TRBJ2-1; no clear D. Trimming removed 0 bases at V and 10 bases at J, with 13 bases between. The germline CDR1 and CDR2 sequences are MGHRA and YSYEKL. The CDR3 has 14 residues.

This clonotype was recorded many times. The CDR3 is CSAPPSGSHYEQFF. CDR3 bases: TGCAGTGCTCCGCCTAGCGGGAGTCACTATGAGCAGTTCTTC. The chain links TRBV20-1 to TRBJ2-1, with 10 bases matching TRBD2. This CDR3 comprises 14 residues. CDR1 DFQATT and CDR2 SNEGSKA come from the germline V gene (reference sequence). The junction had 9 bases not matched to a gene; V was cut back by 5 bases and J by 8 bases.

The sample holds a few counts of this clonotype. The chain uses TRBV15 and TRBJ2-4; 10 nucleotides align to TRBD1. With 0 bases clipped from V and 5 bases from J, the junction kept 7 bases outside the gene matches. This CDR3 region has 17 residues. Germline-derived CDR1 and CDR2 are LNHNV and YYDKDF (reference sequence). This chain's CDR3 is CATSRDTRTGGENIQYF. The CDR3 coding sequence is TGTGCCACCAGCAGAGATACCCGGACAGGGGGTGAAAACATTCAGTACTTC.

A word on this clonotype: Being one base from a much bigger clone, this may be a read error. Written as DNA, the CDR3 is TGTGCCAGCAGTTTCGAACAGGGGGCGCGTAGCTATGGCTACACCTTC. Its protein product is CASSFEQGARSYGYTF. This chain uses TRBV12-3 or TRBV12-4 with TRBJ1-2, with 9 bases lining up with TRBD1. The CDR3 is 16 residues long. The J segment lost 4 bases and the V segment lost 3 bases, leaving 9 bases of the junction unmatched.

This clonotype appeared a few times. This chain joins TRBV2 and TRBJ1-5, with 9 nucleotides matching TRBD1. Per the germline V gene, CDR1 is SNHLY and CDR2 is FYNNEI. This CDR3 comprises 14 residues. Losses at the gene ends were 2 bases for V and 8 bases for J; bases not matched to a gene: 4. Here the CDR3 reads CASSELGQGEPQHF. As DNA, the CDR3 is TGTGCCAGCAGTGAATTGGGACAGGGAGAGCCCCAGCATTTT.

This clonotype was counted only a few times. The genes are TRBV20-1 and TRBJ1-5; a possible D gene is TRBD1 (6 bases). CDR1 DFQATT and CDR2 SNEGSKA come from the germline V gene (reference sequence). Trimming removed 0 bases at V and 6 bases at J, with 15 bases between. The CDR3 runs 15 residues. In DNA form, the CDR3 reads TGCAGTGCTAGAGAAGGGGGGGCGGGTAGTCAGCCCCAGCATTTT. It yields the protein CSAREGGAGSQPQHF.

This clonotype was seen ten or more times. The genes are TRBV29-1 and TRBJ2-4; D may be TRBD2 (6 bases). V was cut by 0 bases and J by 0 bases, with 9 bases left in between. Per germline, CDR1 SQVTM and CDR2 ANQGSEA. The CDR3 sequence is 15 residues long. CDR3 sequence: CSVEEPGLAKNIQYF. The CDR3 nucleotides are TGCAGCGTTGAAGAACCGGGACTAGCCAAAAACATTCAGTACTTC.

This chain joins TRBV9 and TRBJ1-1; D not certain. Germline CDR1 SGDLS, CDR2 YYNGEE. The V gene lost 3 bases and the J gene lost 6 bases, with 9 bases spanning the gap. The CDR3 totals 12 residues. CDR3: CASSGRGPEAFF. CDR3 DNA sequence: TGTGCCAGCAGCGGACGAGGGCCTGAAGCTTTCTTT.

This clonotype has only a few counts. The CDR3 is CASSEWVETQYF. Written as DNA, the CDR3 is TGTGCCAGCAGTGAATGGGTAGAGACCCAGTACTTC. This sequence joins TRBV25-1 and TRBJ2-5; D unclear. The CDR3 has 12 residues. In germline, CDR1 is MGHDK, CDR2 SYGVNS. V lost 1 base to trimming and J lost 4 bases, with 4 bases between them.

This clonotype was counted at least ten times. The V gene is TRBV5-1, the J gene TRBJ2-3; D is ambiguous. Germline CDR1 SGHRS, CDR2 YFSETQ. Trimming shortened V by 7 bases and J by 5 bases, and 14 bases separated the two germline ends. The CDR3 is made up of 13 amino acids. The CDR3 nucleotides read TGCGCCAGCGTTCAGGTCGGCGGAGATACGCAGTATTTT. Protein sequence: CASVQVGGDTQYF.

This clonotype was observed a handful of times. This chain uses TRBV9 with TRBJ2-5; D is undetermined. V dropped 0 bases and J dropped 5 bases, with 8 bases sitting between them. This CDR3 has 13 amino acids. The germline gives CDR1 SGDLS, CDR2 YYNGEE. The CDR3 protein is CASSVVPGETQYF. For the CDR3, the DNA is TGTGCCAGCAGCGTAGTGCCAGGCGAGACCCAGTACTTC.

This clonotype was counted between two and nine times. The chain employs TRBV7-2 and TRBJ2-4, with 7 positions matching TRBD1. CDR3 length: 15 residues. The germline V gene encodes CDR1 SGHTA and CDR2 FQGNSA. V shed 1 base, J shed 1 base, and the junction held 1 base outside the gene matches. The CDR3 spells CASSLVQGAKNIQYF. The CDR3 bases are TGTGCCAGCAGCTTAGTACAGGGGGCCAAAAACATTCAGTACTTC.

This clonotype was counted between two and nine times. The chain recombines TRBV20-1 with TRBJ1-5; 8 nucleotides line up with TRBD1. The ends lost 0 bases at V and 9 bases at J; junction bases unmatched: 7. CDR3 size: 14 residues. Germline V gene sequence: CDR1 DFQATT, CDR2 SNEGSKA (reference sequence). CDR3 loop: CSARETGDLRPQHF. CDR3 DNA: TGCAGTGCTAGAGAGACAGGGGACCTAAGGCCCCAGCATTTT.

This chain links TRBV19 with TRBJ2-3, with D unresolved. This CDR3 is 15 amino acids long. Germline V gives CDR1 LNHDA, CDR2 SQIVND (reference sequence). Trimming pared 6 bases from V and 5 bases from J, leaving 18 bases between. CDR3 in DNA: TGTGCCAGTAGGCCTTGGGAAGCCGGAGAAGATACGCAGTATTTT. It encodes CASRPWEAGEDTQYF.

The CDR3 here is CASRAGAGFYYGYTF. The CDR3, as DNA: TGTGCCAGCAGGGCAGGGGCAGGTTTTTACTATGGCTACACCTTC. V usage is TRBV11-2 and J usage is TRBJ1-2; tentatively, D is TRBD1 (6 bases). There are 15 residues in the CDR3. Trimming pared 6 bases from V and 3 bases from J, leaving 17 bases between. Looked up from germline, CDR1 is SGHAT and CDR2 is FQNNGV.

This clonotype was recorded many times. This chain joins TRBV12-3 or TRBV12-4 and TRBJ1-2, with D hard to call. There are 13 residues in the CDR3. The ends were cut back, 5 bases at V and 0 bases at J, with 7 bases in the middle. CDR3 bases: TGTGCCAGCAGTGCCGAAGCTAACTATGGCTACACCTTC. It specifies CASSAEANYGYTF.

Concerning this clonotype: A read error may be the cause here, since a much bigger clone is one base away. The V gene is TRBV5-1, the J gene TRBJ2-1; 11 positions match TRBD1. Per germline, CDR1 SGHRS and CDR2 YFSETQ. There are 14 residues in the CDR3. Trimming at V came to 5 bases and at J to 6 bases, leaving 4 bases not matched to a gene. The CDR3 here is CASRPGTGGNEQFF. CDR3 in DNA: TGCGCCAGCAGGCCCGGGACAGGGGGCAATGAGCAGTTCTTC.

This clonotype has a handful of counts. The CDR3 sequence is CASSHSGEALRKLFF. CDR3 coding DNA: TGTGCCAGCAGCCACTCAGGGGAGGCGCTTCGAAAACTGTTTTTT. The V gene is TRBV7-9, the J gene TRBJ1-4; a possible D gene is TRBD1 (6 bases). The V end lost 5 bases, the J end lost 10 bases, and 20 bases lay between the germline ends. CDR1 is SEHNR and CDR2 is FQNEAQ in the germline V gene (reference sequence). CDR3 length equals 15 residues.